This T cell receptor beta chain was captured in a study of blood T cell repertoires in COVID-19. Turning to the study itself: Collection of acute and convalescent COVID-19 samples took place in the United States, Italy and Spain.

The ends lost 7 bases at V and 4 bases at J; junction bases unmatched: 7. CDR3 length: 14 residues. Germline V lookup: CDR1 ENHRY, CDR2 SYGVKD. Cohort assignment relied on participant-reported clinical history. Here immunoSEQ multiplex PCR was the method, and the copy in TCRdb shows in-frame clones only, minus some. The data show hundreds of thousands of clones, with roughly 85% seen just once and approximately 9.1% held by the top ten. Sequenced: PBMCs or T cells enriched from blood (not recorded which). The chain joins TRBV10-3 to TRBJ1-5; 7 nucleotides match TRBD1. The receptor's source is a woman in her forties or fifties with acute COVID-19. In nucleotides, the CDR3 is TGTGCCATCAAGGGGCAGGGGGAGAATCAGCCCCAGCATTTT. Amino acid sequence: CAIKGQGENQPQHF.